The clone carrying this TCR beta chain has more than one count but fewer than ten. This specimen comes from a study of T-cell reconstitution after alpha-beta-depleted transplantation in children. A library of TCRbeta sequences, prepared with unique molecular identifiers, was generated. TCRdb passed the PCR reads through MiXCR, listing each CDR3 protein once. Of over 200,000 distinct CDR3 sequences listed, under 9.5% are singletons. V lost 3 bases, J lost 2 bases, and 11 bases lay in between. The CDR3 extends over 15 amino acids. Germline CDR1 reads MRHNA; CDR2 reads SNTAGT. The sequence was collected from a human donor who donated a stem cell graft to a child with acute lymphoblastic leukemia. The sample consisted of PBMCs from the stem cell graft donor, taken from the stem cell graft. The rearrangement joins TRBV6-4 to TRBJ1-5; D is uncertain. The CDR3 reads CASSEDGLGNQPQHF. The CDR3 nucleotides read TGTGCCAGCAGTGAGGACGGCCTGGGCAATCAGCCCCAGCATTTT.